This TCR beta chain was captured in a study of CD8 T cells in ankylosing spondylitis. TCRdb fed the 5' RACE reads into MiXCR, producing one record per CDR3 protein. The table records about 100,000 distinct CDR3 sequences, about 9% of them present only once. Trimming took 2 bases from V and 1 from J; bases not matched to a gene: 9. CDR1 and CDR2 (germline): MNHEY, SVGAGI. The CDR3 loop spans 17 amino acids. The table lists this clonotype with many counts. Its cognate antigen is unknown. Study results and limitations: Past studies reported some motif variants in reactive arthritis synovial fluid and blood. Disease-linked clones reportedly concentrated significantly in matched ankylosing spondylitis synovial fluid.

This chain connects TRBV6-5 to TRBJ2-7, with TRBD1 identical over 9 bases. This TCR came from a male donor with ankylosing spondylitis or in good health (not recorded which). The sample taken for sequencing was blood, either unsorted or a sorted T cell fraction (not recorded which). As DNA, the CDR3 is TGTGCCAGCAGTTACATTACCGTGACAGGGGGATCCTACGAGCAGTACTTC. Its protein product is CASSYITVTGGSYEQYF.